The T cell receptor beta chain described here comes from a study of post-analysis software for immune sequencing data. Findings of the study overall: TRBV5-6, TRBV5-1 and TRBV20-1 were among four or five TRBV segments more frequent in patients than controls.

Germline V gene lookup returns CDR1 SGHDT and CDR2 YYEEEE. CDR3 length equals 16 residues. The V segment lost 4 bases and the J segment 5 bases; nucleotides outside the gene matches: 8. Comments on this clonotype: Its matching antigen is unknown.

The library was made from cDNA and included unique molecular identifiers. TCRdb called the PCR reads again in MiXCR, with one record for every CDR3 protein. The sample lists 650,000 to 900,000 distinct CDR3 sequences, 35% to 55% occurring once. The V and J genes are TRBV5-6 and TRBJ2-7; 14 bases line up with TRBD2. The sample consisted of blood. This sequence was found in a girl between 5 and 17 years old with multiple sclerosis. The CDR3 coding sequence is TGTGCCAGCAGCGGGGGACTAGCGGGAGTTATGGACGAGCAGTACTTC. Its protein is CASSGGLAGVMDEQYF.